Detailed here is one TCR beta chain. Antigen unknown. This specimen comes from a study of cytomegalovirus exposure and HLA in healthy donors. General observations from the study: Confirmation was obtained in vitro that three CMV-associated chains are specific for CMV antigens.

Vbeta (60) and Jbeta (13) primers were used in the PCR. TCRdb keeps only in-frame clones here, not all; method: immunoSEQ multiplex PCR. Counted here are roughly 200,000 clones, about 82% occurring once; the ten biggest clones make up less than 2.5%. The sample comprised PBMCs. This clonotype originated in a woman between 50 and 59 years old in good health and CMV-seronegative.

The CDR3 DNA reads TGCGCCAGCAGCCAGGTCCCCGGAGGGACCGGGGAGCTGTTTTTT. Translation gives CASSQVPGGTGELFF. The chain employs TRBV4-3 and TRBJ2-2, with a weak D call TRBD2 (6 bases). The CDR3 sequence is 15 residues long. Germline CDR1 and CDR2: LGHNA and YSLEER. V lost 3 bases to trimming and J lost 5 bases, with 13 bases between them.